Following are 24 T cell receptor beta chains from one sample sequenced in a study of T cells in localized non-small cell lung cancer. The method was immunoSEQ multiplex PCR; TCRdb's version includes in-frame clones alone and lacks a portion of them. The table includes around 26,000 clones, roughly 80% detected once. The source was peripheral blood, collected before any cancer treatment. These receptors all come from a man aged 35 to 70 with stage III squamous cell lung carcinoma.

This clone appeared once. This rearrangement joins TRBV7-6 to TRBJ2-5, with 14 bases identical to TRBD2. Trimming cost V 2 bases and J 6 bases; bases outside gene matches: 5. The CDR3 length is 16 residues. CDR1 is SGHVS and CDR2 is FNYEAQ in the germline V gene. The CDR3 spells CASSLSGTSGRQTQYF. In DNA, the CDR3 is TGTGCCAGCAGCTTATCCGGGACTAGCGGGAGACAGACCCAGTACTTC.

This chain's CDR3 is CASSISGNQPQHF. CDR3 sequence (DNA): TGTGCCAGTAGTATTTCAGGGAATCAGCCCCAGCATTTT. V usage is TRBV19 and J usage is TRBJ1-5; TRBD1 might be the D (5 bases). The CDR3 consists of 13 residues. The V gene's germline CDR1 is LNHDA and CDR2 SQIVND (reference sequence). The germline V and J ends were trimmed by 3 bases and 4 bases, with 7 bases remaining between them.

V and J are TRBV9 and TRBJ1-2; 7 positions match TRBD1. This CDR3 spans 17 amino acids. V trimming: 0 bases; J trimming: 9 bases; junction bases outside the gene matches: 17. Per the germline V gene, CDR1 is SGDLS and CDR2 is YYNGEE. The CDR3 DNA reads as TGTGCCAGCAGCGTAGAGGGGACAGCTCTTGGTCGGCAGAGCTACACCTTC. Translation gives CASSVEGTALGRQSYTF. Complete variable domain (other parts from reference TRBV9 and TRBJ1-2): DSGVTQTPKHLITATGQRVTLRCSPRSGDLSVYWYQQSLDQGLQFLIQYYNGEERAKGNILERFSAQQFPDLHSELNLSSLELGDSALYFCASSVEGTALGRQSYTFGSGTRLTVV.

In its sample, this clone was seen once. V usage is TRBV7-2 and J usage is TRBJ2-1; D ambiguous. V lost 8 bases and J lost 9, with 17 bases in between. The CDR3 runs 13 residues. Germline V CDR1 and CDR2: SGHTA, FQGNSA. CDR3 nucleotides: TGTGCCAGCGCCCCCTCAGGCAGGCTTGAGCAGTTCTTC. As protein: CASAPSGRLEQFF. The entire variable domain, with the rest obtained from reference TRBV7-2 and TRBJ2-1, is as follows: GAGVSQSPSNKVTEKGKDVELRCDPISGHTALYWYRQSLGQGLEFLIYFQGNSAPDKSGLPSDRFSAERTGGSVSTLTIQRTQQEDSAVYLCASAPSGRLEQFFGPGTRLTVL.

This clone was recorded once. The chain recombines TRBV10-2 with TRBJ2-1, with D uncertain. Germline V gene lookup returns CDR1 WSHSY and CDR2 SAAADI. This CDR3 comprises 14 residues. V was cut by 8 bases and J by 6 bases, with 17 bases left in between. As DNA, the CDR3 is TGCGCCAGCCGCGATGCACTTAAAGTCAATGAGCAGTTCTTC. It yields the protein CASRDALKVNEQFF.

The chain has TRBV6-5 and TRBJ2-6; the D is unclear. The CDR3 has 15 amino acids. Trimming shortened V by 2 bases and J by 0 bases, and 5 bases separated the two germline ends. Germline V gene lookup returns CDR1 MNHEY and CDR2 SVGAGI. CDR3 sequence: CASSYDYSGANVLTF. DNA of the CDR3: TGTGCCAGCAGTTACGATTACTCTGGGGCCAACGTCCTGACTTTC.

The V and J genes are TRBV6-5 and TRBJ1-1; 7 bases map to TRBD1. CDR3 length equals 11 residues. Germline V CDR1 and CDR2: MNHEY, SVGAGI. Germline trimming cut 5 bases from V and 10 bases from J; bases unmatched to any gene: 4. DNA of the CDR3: TGTGCCAGCAGTCTTACAGGGGCAGCTTTCTTT. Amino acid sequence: CASSLTGAAFF.

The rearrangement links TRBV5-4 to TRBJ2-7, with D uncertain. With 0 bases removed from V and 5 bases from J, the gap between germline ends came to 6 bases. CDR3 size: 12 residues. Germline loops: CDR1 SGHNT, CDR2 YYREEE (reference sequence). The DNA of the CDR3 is TGTGCCAGCAGCTTGGCAGGAAACGAGCAGTACGTC. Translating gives CASSLAGNEQYV.

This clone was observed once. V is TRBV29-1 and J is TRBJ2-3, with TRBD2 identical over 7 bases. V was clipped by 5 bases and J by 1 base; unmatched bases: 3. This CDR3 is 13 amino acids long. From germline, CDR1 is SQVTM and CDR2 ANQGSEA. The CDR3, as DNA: TGCAGCGTTAGGGCGGGGGGCACAGATACGCAGTATTTT. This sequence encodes CSVRAGGTDTQYF.

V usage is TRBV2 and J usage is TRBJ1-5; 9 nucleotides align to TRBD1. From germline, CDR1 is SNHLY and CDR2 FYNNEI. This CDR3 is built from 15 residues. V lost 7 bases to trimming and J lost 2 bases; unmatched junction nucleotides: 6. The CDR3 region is CASMGGQGRNQPQHF. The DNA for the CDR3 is TGTGCCAGCATGGGGGGACAGGGACGCAATCAGCCCCAGCATTTT.

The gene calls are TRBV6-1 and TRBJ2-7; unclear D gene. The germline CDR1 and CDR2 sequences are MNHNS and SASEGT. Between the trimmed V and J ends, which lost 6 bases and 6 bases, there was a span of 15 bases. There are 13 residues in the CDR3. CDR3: CASSLSRTAEQYF. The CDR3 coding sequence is TGTGCCAGCAGCCTCTCGAGGACGGCCGAGCAGTACTTC.

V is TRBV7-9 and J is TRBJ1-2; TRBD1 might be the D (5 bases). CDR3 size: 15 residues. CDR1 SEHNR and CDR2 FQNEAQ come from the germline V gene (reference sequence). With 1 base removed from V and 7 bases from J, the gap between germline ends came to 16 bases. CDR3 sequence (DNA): TGTGCCAGCAGCTTAGGCGGCAGCTCGGGACCTGGCTACACCTTC. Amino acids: CASSLGGSSGPGYTF.

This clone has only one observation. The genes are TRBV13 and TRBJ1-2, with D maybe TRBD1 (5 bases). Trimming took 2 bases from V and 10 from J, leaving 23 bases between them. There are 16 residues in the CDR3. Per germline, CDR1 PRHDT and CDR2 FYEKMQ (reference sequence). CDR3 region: CASSLKVHLDRDDYTF. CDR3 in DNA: TGTGCCAGCAGCTTAAAAGTCCATCTCGATCGGGACGACTACACCTTC.

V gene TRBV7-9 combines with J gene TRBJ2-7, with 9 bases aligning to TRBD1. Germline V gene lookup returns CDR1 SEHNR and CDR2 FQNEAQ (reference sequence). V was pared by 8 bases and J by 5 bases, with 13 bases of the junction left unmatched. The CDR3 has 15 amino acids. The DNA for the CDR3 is TGTGCCAGCGAAAAGGGCGGGACAGGGCACAACGAGCAGTACTTC. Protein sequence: CASEKGGTGHNEQYF.

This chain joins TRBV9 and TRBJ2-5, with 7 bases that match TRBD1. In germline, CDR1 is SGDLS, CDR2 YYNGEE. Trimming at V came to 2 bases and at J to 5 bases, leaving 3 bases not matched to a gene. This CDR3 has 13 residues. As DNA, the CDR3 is TGTGCCAGCAGCGTTGGACAGGTGGAGACCCAGTACTTC. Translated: CASSVGQVETQYF.

The CDR3 nucleotides are TGTGCCAGCAGCTCCGGGACACAAGAGACCCAGTACTTC. Amino acids: CASSSGTQETQYF. This chain uses TRBV7-2 with TRBJ2-5; perhaps TRBD1 as D (6 bases). V was trimmed by 4 bases and J by 2 bases, leaving 8 bases between them. The CDR3 has 13 residues. Germline V gene sequence: CDR1 SGHTA, CDR2 FQGNSA.

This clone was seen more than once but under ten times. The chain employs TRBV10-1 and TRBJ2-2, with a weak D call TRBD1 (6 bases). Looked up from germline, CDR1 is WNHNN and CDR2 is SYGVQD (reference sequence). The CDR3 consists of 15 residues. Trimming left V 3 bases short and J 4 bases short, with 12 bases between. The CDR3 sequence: CASSEGGQVTGELFF. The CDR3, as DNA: TGCGCCAGCAGTGAAGGGGGACAAGTCACCGGGGAGCTGTTTTTT.

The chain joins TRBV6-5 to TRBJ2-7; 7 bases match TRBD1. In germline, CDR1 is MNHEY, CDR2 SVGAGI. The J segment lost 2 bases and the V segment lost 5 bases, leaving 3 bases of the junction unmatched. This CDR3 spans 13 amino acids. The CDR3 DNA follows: TGTGCCAGCAGTCAGGGGACAGCCTACGAGCAGTACTTC. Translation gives CASSQGTAYEQYF.

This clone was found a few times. The CDR3 nucleotides are TGTGCCAGCAGCCAAAGACCCGGGACAGTCATCGGGGAGCTGTTTTTT. Encoded protein: CASSQRPGTVIGELFF. The chain joins TRBV7-3 to TRBJ2-2; 7 positions match TRBD1. Trimming at V came to 5 bases and at J to 7 bases, leaving 13 bases not matched to a gene. CDR1 and CDR2 (germline): SGHTA, FQGTGA. The CDR3 runs to 16 residues.

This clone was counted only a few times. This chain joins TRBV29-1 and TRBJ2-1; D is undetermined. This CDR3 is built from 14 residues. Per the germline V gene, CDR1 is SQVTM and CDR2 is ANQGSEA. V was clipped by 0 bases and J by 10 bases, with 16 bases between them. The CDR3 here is CSVEDLQGREEQFF. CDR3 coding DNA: TGCAGCGTTGAAGATCTTCAAGGACGAGAGGAGCAGTTCTTC.

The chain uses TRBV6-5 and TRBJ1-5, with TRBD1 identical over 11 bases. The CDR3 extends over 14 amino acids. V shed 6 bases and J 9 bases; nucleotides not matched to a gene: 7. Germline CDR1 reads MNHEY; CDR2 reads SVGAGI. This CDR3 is CASSPGQGAWPQHF. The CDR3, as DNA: TGTGCCAGCAGCCCAGGACAGGGGGCCTGGCCCCAGCATTTT.

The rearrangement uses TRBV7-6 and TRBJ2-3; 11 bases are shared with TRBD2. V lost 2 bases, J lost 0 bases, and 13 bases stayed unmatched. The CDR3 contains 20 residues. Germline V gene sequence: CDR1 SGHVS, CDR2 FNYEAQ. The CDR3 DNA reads TGTGCCAGCAGCTTATCCCCGGGACTAGCGGAAGTTTCTAGCACAGATACGCAGTATTTT. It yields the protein CASSLSPGLAEVSSTDTQYF. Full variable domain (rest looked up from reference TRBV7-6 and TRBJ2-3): GAGVSQSPRYKVTKRGQDVALRCDPISGHVSLYWYRQALGQGPEFLTYFNYEAQQDKSGLPNDRFSAERPEGSISTLTIQRTEQRDSAMYRCASSLSPGLAEVSSTDTQYFGPGTRLTVL.

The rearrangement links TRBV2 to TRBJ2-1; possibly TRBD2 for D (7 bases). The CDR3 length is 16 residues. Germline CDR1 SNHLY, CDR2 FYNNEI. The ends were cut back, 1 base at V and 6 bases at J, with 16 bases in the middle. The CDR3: CASSEDGGAQANEQFF. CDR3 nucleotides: TGTGCCAGCAGTGAAGATGGGGGGGCCCAAGCCAATGAGCAGTTCTTC.

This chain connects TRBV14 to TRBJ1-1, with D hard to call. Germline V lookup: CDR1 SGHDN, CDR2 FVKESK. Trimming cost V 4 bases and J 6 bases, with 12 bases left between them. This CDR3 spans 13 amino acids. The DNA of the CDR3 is TGTGCCAGCAGCCTTTCAGGAGCGGCTGAAGCTTTCTTT. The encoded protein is CASSLSGAAEAFF.